This T cell receptor (beta chain) was recovered during a study of breast tumors, draining lymph nodes, adjacent tissues (dated by TCRdb to about 2016). A note on the overall study: Breast cancer patients provided tumor, adjacent nontumor tissue and axillary lymph nodes, and the study compared the TCR beta repertoires across these three sources. The study aimed to assess the relationships and possible T-cell exchange between tumor, surrounding tissue and draining lymph node repertoires in human breast cancer.

The instrument was an Illumina HiSeq 2000. Multiplex PCR amplification was used to build the TCR beta chain libraries. High-throughput sequencing was used to analyze the amplified TCR beta chain products. TCRdb reran the public reads through fastp at Q25 and MiXCR, keeping productive beta chains. Under each unique CDR3 protein, matching rows form one entry showing the most common genes and DNA. The sample yields around 50,000 distinct CDR3 sequences; 23% were counted once. The ten largest clones add up to approximately 8.2% of the sample. Based on the germline V gene (reference sequence), the CDR1 and CDR2 sequences are SEHNR and FQNEAQ. Trimming takes 2 bases off V and 4 bases off J; junction bases not matched to a gene: 1. Reading from cysteine to phenylalanine, the CDR3 counts 15 amino acids. Of the read, only the CDR3 DNA is kept; its 45 bases are in frame from base 1. Points the paper makes about the study in general: Tumors showed preferential V and J gene usage, and their T-cell repertoire diversity fell below that of lymph nodes yet above that of nontumor tissue. The data were judged consistent with most tumor T cells deriving from the lymph node and then expanding within tumor tissue. In luminal-like breast cancer, tumor and nontumor tissue repertoires resembled each other significantly more than in basal-like breast cancer. The conclusion that tumor T cells originate in lymph nodes was framed as consistent with a hypothesis rather than directly demonstrated.

This clonotype has ten or more counts. Its antigen has not been determined. Base qualities are missing; no much larger clone stands one base away. The sequenced sample was breast tumor tissue. The chain is made from TRBV7-9 and TRBJ2-1; 11 central bases correspond to TRBD2. The receptor was derived from a female donor with breast cancer. Some clones in this sample may be carry-over from other donors' samples. The DNA sequence reads TGTGCCAGCAGCTTAACTAGCGGGGGATACAATGAGCAGTTCTTC. This encodes CASSLTSGGYNEQFF. With the rest looked up from the reference TRBV7-9 and TRBJ2-1 genes rather than sequenced, the full variable domain is DTGVSQNPRHKITKRGQNVTFRCDPISEHNRLYWYRQTLGQGPEFLTYFQNEAQLEKSRLLSDRFSAERPKGSFSTLEIQRTEQGDSAMYLCASSLTSGGYNEQFFGPGTRLTVL.